The 25 T cell receptor beta chains below were found in one sample sequenced in a study of a mutant IDH1 vaccine in newly diagnosed glioma. Assay used: immunoSEQ multiplex PCR; TCRdb lists only in-frame clones, some missing. This table holds under 65,000 clones, roughly 80% found once. The time point: baseline, week 1 (first vaccination visit). Regarding treatment: pre-vaccination baseline after standard-of-care therapy. Here the sequenced sample was PBMCs, taken from a glioma patient treated with radiotherapy, temozolomide or both. These receptor sequences come from a woman aged 40-49 years with glioma.

The chain is built from TRBV2 and TRBJ1-5, with D unresolved. This CDR3 is 16 amino acids long. V dropped 4 bases and J dropped 2 bases, with 15 bases sitting between them. Germline CDR1 SNHLY, CDR2 FYNNEI. The CDR3 bases are TGTGCCAGCAGTGGGACGGGCCCTCCTGGCAATCAGCCCCAGCATTTT. Its protein is CASSGTGPPGNQPQHF.

The J gene is TRBJ1-1, the V gene TRBV14, with 7 bases identical to TRBD1. V was pared by 1 base and J by 0 bases, with 8 bases of the junction left unmatched. The length of the CDR3 is 17 residues. Germline lookup yields CDR1 SGHDN and CDR2 FVKESK. The CDR3 reads CASSQGEGATLNTEAFF. For the CDR3, the DNA is TGTGCCAGCAGCCAAGGGGAGGGGGCGACCCTGAACACTGAAGCTTTCTTT.

The J gene is TRBJ1-2, the V gene TRBV7-9; D may be TRBD1 (5 bases). The CDR3 is 16 residues long. The V gene's germline CDR1 is SEHNR and CDR2 FQNEAQ (reference sequence). V lost 1 base, J lost 7 bases, and 19 bases lay in between. CDR3 sequence (DNA): TGTGCCAGCAGCTTAGGCCCAAAGGGGATAAAGATTGGCTACACCTTC. Residues: CASSLGPKGIKIGYTF.

The rearrangement joins TRBV5-6 to TRBJ2-2; a weak D match, TRBD2 (7 bases). V lost 3 bases and J 4 bases, leaving 10 bases between the germline ends. The CDR3 extends over 14 amino acids. Germline CDR1 and CDR2: SGHDT and YYEEEE. Here the CDR3 DNA reads TGTGCCAGCAGCTCAAGGGGGGGCACCGGGGAGCTGTTTTTT. It yields the protein CASSSRGGTGELFF.

A remark on this clone: This specimen includes other DNA sequences encoding the same CDR3. The rearrangement joins TRBV5-1 to TRBJ1-5; D remains unclear. CDR1 and CDR2 from the germline V gene are SGHRS and YFSETQ. V lost 0 bases to trimming and J lost 3 bases, with 7 bases between them. CDR3 length equals 14 residues. CDR3 protein: CASSLGGNNQPQHF. CDR3 DNA sequence: TGCGCCAGCAGCTTGGGCGGGAACAATCAGCCCCAGCATTTT.

This clone was seen once. The chain recombines TRBV19 with TRBJ2-2; D is uncertain. The CDR3 is 15 amino acids. Germline V lookup: CDR1 LNHDA, CDR2 SQIVND (reference sequence). Trimming took off 1 base at V and 2 bases at J, with 8 bases between the two ends. CDR3 in DNA: TGTGCCAGTAGTATAGGGTGGGGTAACACCGGGGAGCTGTTTTTT. Residues: CASSIGWGNTGELFF.

The chain links TRBV21-1 to TRBJ1-6. TRBV21-1 is given as a pseudogene. The CDR3 loop spans 19 amino acids. Here the CDR3 reads CASSKERGTPSSYNSPLHF. The DNA for the CDR3 is TGTGCCAGCAGCAAAGAAAGAGGGACGCCGAGCTCCTATAATTCACCCCTCCACTTT.

The V gene is TRBV6-5, the J gene TRBJ1-6, with D unresolved. This CDR3 is 15 amino acids long. Germline values: CDR1 MNHEY, CDR2 SVGAGI. Deletions cut 4 bases from V and 10 bases from J, with 17 bases between. The CDR3 spells CASSFGRRGGSPLHF. The CDR3 DNA reads as TGTGCCAGCAGTTTCGGACGTCGAGGCGGGTCACCCCTCCACTTT.

This clone was observed once. V usage is TRBV11-2 and J usage is TRBJ1-2; tentative D call: TRBD1 (6 bases). CDR1 SGHAT and CDR2 FQNNGV come from the germline V gene. Trimming removed 5 bases from V and 8 bases from J, with 9 bases in between. The length of the CDR3 is 11 residues. DNA of the CDR3: TGTGCCAGCAGCGCAGGGGCCGGCTACACCTTC. Protein: CASSAGAGYTF.

The gene calls are TRBV6-5 and TRBJ2-7; D tentatively reads TRBD1 or TRBD2 (5 bases each). Germline V CDR1 and CDR2: MNHEY, SVGAGI. With 5 bases removed from V and 8 bases from J, the gap between germline ends came to 16 bases. This CDR3 contains 13 residues. The CDR3 region has the DNA TGTGCCAGCAGTACCGGGACCCTATATCAGCAGTACTTC. Translation gives CASSTGTLYQQYF.

The rearrangement joins TRBV6-5 to TRBJ1-2; tentative D call: TRBD1 (6 bases). Germline V gene sequence: CDR1 MNHEY, CDR2 SVGAGI. The CDR3 contains 13 residues. The ends were cut back, 6 bases at V and 7 bases at J, with 15 bases in the middle. In nucleotides, the CDR3 is TGTGCCAGCAGCGGACAGCCCTACCTTGGCTACACCTTC. As protein: CASSGQPYLGYTF.

There are a few counts of this clone. V and J are TRBV14 and TRBJ2-3, with no clear D. V lost 2 bases to trimming and J lost 7 bases, with 4 bases between them. The CDR3 extends over 11 amino acids. Germline values: CDR1 SGHDN, CDR2 FVKESK. CDR3 in amino acids: CASSQSNTQYF. The CDR3, as DNA: TGTGCCAGCAGCCAATCAAATACGCAGTATTTT.

The chain's CDR3 is CASSPGAGNQPQHF. For the CDR3, the DNA is TGTGCCAGCAGCCCAGGGGCTGGTAATCAGCCCCAGCATTTT. This chain joins TRBV7-8 and TRBJ1-5; TRBD1 might be the D (6 bases). The CDR3 contains 14 residues. In germline, CDR1 is SGHVS, CDR2 FQNEAQ. Deletions cut 5 bases from V and 4 bases from J, with 12 bases between.

This clone was counted a single time. Here the CDR3 DNA reads TGTGCCAGCAGCTTCCCGGACAGGGGCGGTACAGATACGCAGTATTTT. Protein: CASSFPDRGGTDTQYF. The rearrangement uses TRBV7-9 and TRBJ2-3; 9 bases match TRBD1. With 3 bases clipped from V and 3 bases from J, the junction kept 7 bases outside the gene matches. The germline V gene has CDR1 SEHNR and CDR2 FQNEAQ (reference sequence). The CDR3 is made up of 16 amino acids.

A note on this clone: Its ends do not fully match the called genes, so a read error is possible. This chain links TRBV7-7 with TRBJ1-4, with TRBD1 as a possible D gene (5 bases). The germline CDR1 and CDR2 sequences are SSHAT and FNYEAQ (reference sequence). The CDR3 is made up of 15 amino acids. CDR3 nucleotide sequence: TGTGCTAGCAGCTTAGGCAGGGACGGGAATGAAAAACTGTTTTTT. Amino acids: CASSLGRDGNEKLFF.

The chain uses TRBV5-1 and TRBJ2-3, with 7 bases matching TRBD1. The J segment lost 1 base and the V segment lost 4 bases, leaving 3 bases of the junction unmatched. CDR3 length: 14 amino acids. The germline CDR1 and CDR2 sequences are SGHRS and YFSETQ. CDR3 coding DNA: TGCGCCAGCAGCGAAGGGACAGGCACAGATACGCAGTATTTT. Amino acids: CASSEGTGTDTQYF.

V and J are TRBV5-8 and TRBJ2-7; D ambiguous. This CDR3 is 11 amino acids long. CDR1 is SGHTS and CDR2 is YDEGEE in the germline V gene. V was cut by 2 bases and J by 5 bases, with 5 bases left in between. The CDR3 nucleotides are TGTGCCAGCAGCTTCTTCCACGAGCAGTACTTC. It encodes CASSFFHEQYF.

This clone was counted once. The rearrangement uses TRBV18 and TRBJ1-2, with 7 nucleotides matching TRBD1. The CDR3 contains 15 residues. Germline CDR1 KGHSH, CDR2 LQKENI. Trimming at V came to 2 bases and at J to 7 bases, leaving 10 bases not matched to a gene. The CDR3 DNA reads TGTGCCAGCTCACCAAGGACAGGCGAGGTCAGTGGCTACACCTTC. It encodes CASSPRTGEVSGYTF.

V is TRBV2 and J is TRBJ1-5; tentatively, D is TRBD1 (5 bases). The CDR3 totals 14 residues. Germline CDR1 reads SNHLY; CDR2 reads FYNNEI. Between the trimmed V and J ends, which lost 7 bases and 6 bases, there was a span of 16 bases. The chain's CDR3 is CASTYSDTSQPQHF. In DNA, the CDR3 is TGTGCCAGCACGTATTCGGACACCAGTCAGCCCCAGCATTTT.

The chain uses TRBV7-8 and TRBJ1-5, with a tentative D call TRBD1 (6 bases). This CDR3 spans 17 amino acids. V gave up 5 bases and J gave up 5 bases, with 22 bases separating them. Germline assignment: CDR1 SGHVS and CDR2 FQNEAQ. CDR3 bases: TGTGCCAGCAGCCTCACGGCGGGGGCCTCACCTTATCAGCCCCAGCATTTT. This gives the protein CASSLTAGASPYQPQHF.

This chain links TRBV5-1 with TRBJ2-7, with 7 bases lining up with TRBD1. This CDR3 region has 13 residues. Looked up from germline, CDR1 is SGHRS and CDR2 is YFSETQ. Trimming at V came to 0 bases and at J to 5 bases, leaving 2 bases not matched to a gene. The CDR3 spells CASSLGDRNEQYF. In DNA, the CDR3 is TGCGCCAGCAGCTTGGGGGACAGAAACGAGCAGTACTTC.

Concerning this clone itself: The junction departs from germline at one end; a sequencing error may be responsible. The J gene is TRBJ1-2, the V gene TRBV29-1; D remains ambiguous. CDR1 and CDR2 (germline): SQVTM, ANQGSEA. This CDR3 has 13 amino acids. CDR3 DNA sequence: TGCAGCATTGAAACCCGTCTCCCCTATGGCTACACCTTC. It is translated as CSIETRLPYGYTF.

The chain is built from TRBV5-1 and TRBJ1-5; D is uncertain. This CDR3 spans 16 amino acids. V was pared by 5 bases and J by 0 bases, with 15 bases between. Germline V gene data show CDR1 as SGHRS and CDR2 as YFSETQ. CDR3 sequence (DNA): TGCGCCAGCAGACTAGACGGAACTATTAGCAATCAGCCCCAGCATTTT. Amino acids: CASRLDGTISNQPQHF.

CDR3 residues: CASPSSSGLNTGELFF. In DNA, the CDR3 is TGTGCCAGCCCTTCCTCTAGCGGCCTCAACACCGGGGAGCTGTTTTTT. This chain uses TRBV7-2 with TRBJ2-2; 7 bases map to TRBD2. The CDR3 runs 16 residues. In germline, CDR1 is SGHTA, CDR2 FQGNSA. After removal of 8 bases from V and 2 bases from J, the junction contained 11 bases not matched to a gene.

The CDR3 spells CASRGAGAGSYTF. The CDR3 nucleotides read TGTGCCAGCAGGGGGGCGGGGGCTGGGAGCTACACCTTC. The rearrangement joins TRBV27 to TRBJ1-2, with D possibly matching TRBD1 (6 bases). Germline lookup yields CDR1 MNHEY and CDR2 SMNVEV (reference sequence). This CDR3 has 13 residues. V lost 6 bases to trimming and J lost 9 bases, with 17 bases between them.